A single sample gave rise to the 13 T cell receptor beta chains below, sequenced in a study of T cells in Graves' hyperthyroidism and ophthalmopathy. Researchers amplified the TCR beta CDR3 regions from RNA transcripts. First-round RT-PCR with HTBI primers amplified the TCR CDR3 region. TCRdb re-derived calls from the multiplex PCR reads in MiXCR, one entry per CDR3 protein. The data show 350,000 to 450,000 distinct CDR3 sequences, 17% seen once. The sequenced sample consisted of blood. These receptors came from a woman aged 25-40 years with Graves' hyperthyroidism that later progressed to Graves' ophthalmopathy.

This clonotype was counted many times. The CDR3 DNA reads as TGTGCCAGCAGTTTAACAGGGGGCGTATCCTACGAGCAGTACTTC. Its protein is CASSLTGGVSYEQYF. This chain links TRBV27 with TRBJ2-7, with TRBD1 matching over 9 bases. Germline V lookup: CDR1 MNHEY, CDR2 SMNVEV (reference sequence). The CDR3 is made up of 15 amino acids. V was pared by 2 bases and J by 1 base, with 3 bases of the junction left unmatched.

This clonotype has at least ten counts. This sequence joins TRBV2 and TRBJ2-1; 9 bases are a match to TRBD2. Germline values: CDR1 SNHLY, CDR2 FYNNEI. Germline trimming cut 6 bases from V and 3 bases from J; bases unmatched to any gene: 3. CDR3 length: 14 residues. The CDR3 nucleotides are TGTGCCAGCAGGGCTAGCGGGAACTACAATGAGCAGTTCTTC. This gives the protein CASRASGNYNEQFF.

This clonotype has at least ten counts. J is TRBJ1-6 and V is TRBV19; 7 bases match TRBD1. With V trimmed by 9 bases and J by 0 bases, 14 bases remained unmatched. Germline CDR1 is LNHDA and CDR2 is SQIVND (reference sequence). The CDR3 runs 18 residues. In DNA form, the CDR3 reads TGTGCCAGACTTCCGGGACAGCGCCTTAGCTCCTATAATTCACCCCTCCACTTT. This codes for CARLPGQRLSSYNSPLHF.

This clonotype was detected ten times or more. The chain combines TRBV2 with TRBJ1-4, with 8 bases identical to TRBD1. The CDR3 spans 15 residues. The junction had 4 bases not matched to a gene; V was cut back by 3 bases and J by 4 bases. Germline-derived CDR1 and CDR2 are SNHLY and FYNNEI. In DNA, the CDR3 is TGTGCCAGCAGTGATCCAGGGGGCATTAATGAAAAACTGTTTTTT. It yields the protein CASSDPGGINEKLFF.

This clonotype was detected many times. The CDR3 region has the DNA TGTGCCAGCAGTGAACTCTATGCAGATACGCAGTATTTT. This translates into CASSELYADTQYF. The chain combines TRBV2 with TRBJ2-3; D unclear. The CDR3 contains 13 residues. Looked up from germline, CDR1 is SNHLY and CDR2 is FYNNEI. V gave up 2 bases and J gave up 4 bases, with 7 bases separating them.

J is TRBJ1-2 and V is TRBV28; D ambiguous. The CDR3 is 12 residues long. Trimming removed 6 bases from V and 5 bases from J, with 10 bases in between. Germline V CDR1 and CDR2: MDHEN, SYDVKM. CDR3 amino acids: CASSTYRYGYTF. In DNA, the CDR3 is TGTGCCAGCAGCACATACCGTTATGGCTACACCTTC.

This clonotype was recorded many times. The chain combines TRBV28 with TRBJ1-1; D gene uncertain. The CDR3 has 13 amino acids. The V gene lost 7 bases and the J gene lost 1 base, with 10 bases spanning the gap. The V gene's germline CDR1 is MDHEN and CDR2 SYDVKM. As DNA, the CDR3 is TGTGCCAGCAACCTGACACCGAACACTGAAGCTTTCTTT. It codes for CASNLTPNTEAFF.

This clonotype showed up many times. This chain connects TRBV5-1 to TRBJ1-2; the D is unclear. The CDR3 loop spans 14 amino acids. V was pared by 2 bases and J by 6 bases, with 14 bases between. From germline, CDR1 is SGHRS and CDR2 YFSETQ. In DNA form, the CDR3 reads TGCGCCAGCAGCTTAACGGGTTATGAAAATGGCTACACCTTC. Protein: CASSLTGYENGYTF.

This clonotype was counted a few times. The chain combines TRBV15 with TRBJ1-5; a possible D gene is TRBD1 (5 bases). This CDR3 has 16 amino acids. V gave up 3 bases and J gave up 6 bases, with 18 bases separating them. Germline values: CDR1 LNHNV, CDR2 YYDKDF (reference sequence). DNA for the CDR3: TGTGCCACCAGCAGCGATCACCGGGACGGCCTTCAGCCCCAGCATTTT. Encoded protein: CATSSDHRDGLQPQHF. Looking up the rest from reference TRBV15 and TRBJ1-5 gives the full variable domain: DAMVIQNPRYQVTQFGKPVTLSCSQTLNHNVMYWYQQKSSQAPKLLFHYYDKDFNNEADTPDNFQSRRPNTSFCFLDIRSPGLGDTAMYLCATSSDHRDGLQPQHFGDGTRLSIL.

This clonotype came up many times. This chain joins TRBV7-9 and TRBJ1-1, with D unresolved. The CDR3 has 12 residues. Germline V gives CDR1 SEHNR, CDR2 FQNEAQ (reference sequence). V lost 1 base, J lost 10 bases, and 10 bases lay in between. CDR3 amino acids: CASSLGKGGAFF. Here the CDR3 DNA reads TGTGCCAGCAGCTTAGGTAAAGGTGGAGCTTTCTTT. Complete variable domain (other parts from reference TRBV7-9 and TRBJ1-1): DTGVSQNPRHKITKRGQNVTFRCDPISEHNRLYWYRQTLGQGPEFLTYFQNEAQLEKSRLLSDRFSAERPKGSFSTLEIQRTEQGDSAMYLCASSLGKGGAFFGQGTRLTVV.

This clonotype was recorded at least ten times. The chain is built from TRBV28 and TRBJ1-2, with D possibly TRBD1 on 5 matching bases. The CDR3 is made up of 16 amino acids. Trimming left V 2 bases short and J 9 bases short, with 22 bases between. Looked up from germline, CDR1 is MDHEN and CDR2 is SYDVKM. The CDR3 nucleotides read TGTGCCAGCAGTTTAGGGGGAGCAGGACCGACCATGAGCTACACCTTC. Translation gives CASSLGGAGPTMSYTF.

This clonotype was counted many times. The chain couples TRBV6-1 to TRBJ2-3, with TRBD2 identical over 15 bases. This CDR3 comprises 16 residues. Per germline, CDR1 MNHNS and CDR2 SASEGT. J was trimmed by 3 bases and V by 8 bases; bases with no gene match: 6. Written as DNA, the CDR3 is TGTGCCAGCGTAAGGACTAGCGGGGGGGTAACAGATACGCAGTATTTT. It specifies CASVRTSGGVTDTQYF.

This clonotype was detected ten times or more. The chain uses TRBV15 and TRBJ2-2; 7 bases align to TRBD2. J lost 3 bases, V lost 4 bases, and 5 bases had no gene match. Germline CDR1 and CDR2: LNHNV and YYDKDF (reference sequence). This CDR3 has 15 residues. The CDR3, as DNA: TGTGCCACCAGCAACTGGGACTACCACACCGGGGAGCTGTTTTTT. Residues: CATSNWDYHTGELFF.